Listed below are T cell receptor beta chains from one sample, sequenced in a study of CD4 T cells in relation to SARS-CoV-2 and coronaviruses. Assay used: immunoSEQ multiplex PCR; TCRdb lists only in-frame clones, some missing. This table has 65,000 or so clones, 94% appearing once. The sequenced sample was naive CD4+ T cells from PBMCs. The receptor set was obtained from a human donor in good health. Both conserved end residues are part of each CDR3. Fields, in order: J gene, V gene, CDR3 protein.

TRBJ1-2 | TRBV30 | CAWSAFSRASEGYGYTF
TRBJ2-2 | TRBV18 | CASSPSWQRTGELFF
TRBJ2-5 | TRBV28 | CASRKQGQETQYF
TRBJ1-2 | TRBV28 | CASKMRTGQFGGYTF
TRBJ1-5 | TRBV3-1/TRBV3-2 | CASSHGENQPQHF
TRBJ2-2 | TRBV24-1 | CATSDFPGANTGELFF
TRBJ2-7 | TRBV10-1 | CASSRDLNAGEQYF
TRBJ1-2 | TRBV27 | CASSLRGSGGYTF
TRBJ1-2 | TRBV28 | CASRQGYGYTF
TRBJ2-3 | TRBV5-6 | CASSYAGGGRSTDTQYF
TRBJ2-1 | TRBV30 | CAWGQEIYNEQFF
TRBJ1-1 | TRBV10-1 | CASRDNRNTEAFF
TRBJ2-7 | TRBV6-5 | CASKIGGGSYEQYF
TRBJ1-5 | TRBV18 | CASSPGTVSNQPQHF
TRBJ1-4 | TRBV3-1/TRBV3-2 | CASSPRARTEKLFF
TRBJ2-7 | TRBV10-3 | CAISGEKEQYF
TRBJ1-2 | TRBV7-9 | CASSFDRDYGYTF